Following are 3 T cell receptor beta chains from one sample sequenced in a study of T-cell reconstitution after alpha-beta-depleted transplantation in children. Unique molecular identifiers were incorporated into the prepared TCRbeta library. TCRdb analysed the PCR reads with MiXCR anew, one entry per CDR3 protein. Of around 500,000 distinct CDR3 sequences in the sample, roughly 23% were seen once. Sample: PBMCs, mostly from graft donor cells, taken 360 days after TCRalphabeta/CD19-depleted stem cell transplant. The source of these receptors is a boy under three years old who had a stem cell transplant for acute myeloid leukemia, so the T cells may come from the graft donor.

The chain carries TRBV6-1 and TRBJ1-2; a weak D match, TRBD1 (5 bases). Looked up from germline, CDR1 is MNHNS and CDR2 is SASEGT. Between the trimmed V and J ends, which lost 6 bases and 1 base, there was a span of 15 bases. The CDR3 is made up of 15 amino acids. The CDR3 nucleotides read TGTGCCAGCAGCGGTGGGACTGCTCTTAACTATGGCTACACCTTC. This translates into CASSGGTALNYGYTF.

This clonotype was seen more than once but under ten times. The V call is TRBV20-1, the J call TRBJ1-5, with a possible D match to TRBD1 (6 bases). The CDR3 runs to 15 residues. Germline assignment: CDR1 DFQATT and CDR2 SNEGSKA (reference sequence). Trimming shortened V by 5 bases and J by 3 bases, and 17 bases separated the two germline ends. CDR3 protein: CSAPLPGTLNQPQHF. The CDR3 DNA sequence: TGCAGTGCTCCCCTACCTGGGACACTCAATCAGCCCCAGCATTTT.

This sequence joins TRBV20-1 and TRBJ2-1; D may correspond to TRBD1 or TRBD2 (5 bases each). The CDR3 has 15 residues. The V end lost 4 bases, the J end lost 7 bases, and 20 bases lay between the germline ends. Germline V gene sequence: CDR1 DFQATT, CDR2 SNEGSKA (reference sequence). The chain's CDR3 is CSAIRNGARRNEQFF. The CDR3 coding sequence is TGCAGTGCTATTCGTAACGGGGCCCGACGGAATGAGCAGTTCTTC.